The 6 T cell receptor beta chains below come from one sample, sequenced in a study of blood T cells in healthy people across ages. Alongside a J-beta primer mix, a sample-barcoded 5' primer served in a second PCR lasting roughly 6 to 12 cycles. TCRdb fed the 5' RACE reads into MiXCR, producing one record per CDR3 protein. The repertoire has approximately 900,000 distinct CDR3 sequences, around 48% of them found once; the top ten carry about an eighth. Material for sequencing was blood. These receptors were obtained from a man between 25 and 39 years old in good health.

The gene calls are TRBV18 and TRBJ1-4; unclear D gene. CDR3 length: 15 residues. Trimming took 3 bases from V and 4 from J, leaving 12 bases between them. Germline V gene lookup returns CDR1 KGHSH and CDR2 LQKENI. The CDR3 nucleotides are TGTGCCAGCTCACCGAGTGGGCAAATTAATGAAAAACTGTTTTTT. It yields the protein CASSPSGQINEKLFF.

The J gene is TRBJ2-7, the V gene TRBV14; 7 nucleotides line up with TRBD2. The CDR3 has 16 amino acids. V lost 0 bases to trimming and J lost 3 bases; unmatched junction nucleotides: 8. CDR1 SGHDN and CDR2 FVKESK come from the germline V gene. The DNA for the CDR3 is TGTGCCAGCAGCCAAGAGGTGGGAGGGGCTGACTACGAGCAGTACTTC. Translated, it gives CASSQEVGGADYEQYF.

The chain is built from TRBV7-9 and TRBJ2-1; D not certain. CDR3 length equals 17 residues. Trimming pared 3 bases from V and 7 bases from J, leaving 22 bases between. The germline gives CDR1 SEHNR, CDR2 FQNEAQ (reference sequence). CDR3 region: CASSLGDGPHLGNEQFF. CDR3 nucleotides: TGTGCCAGCAGCTTGGGTGACGGCCCTCACCTTGGGAATGAGCAGTTCTTC.

The V call is TRBV24-1, the J call TRBJ2-1, with D perhaps given as TRBD1 or TRBD2 (6 bases each). The V end was cut by 6 bases, the J end by 1 base, with 9 bases between. CDR1 is KGHDR, CDR2 SFDVKD, per germline. The CDR3 covers 14 residues. CDR3 coding DNA: TGTGCCACCAGTATAGGGGGGTCCTACAATGAGCAGTTCTTC. Translating gives CATSIGGSYNEQFF.

This chain links TRBV5-1 with TRBJ2-7, with 7 bases that match TRBD1. V gave up 4 bases and J gave up 3 bases; unmatched junction bases: 4. In germline, CDR1 is SGHRS, CDR2 YFSETQ. This CDR3 is 13 amino acids long. The CDR3 DNA is TGCGCCAGCAGCCCCTGGACAGGCTACGAGCAGTACTTC. Translation: CASSPWTGYEQYF. Full variable domain (missing parts from reference TRBV5-1 and TRBJ2-7): KAGVTQTPRYLIKTRGQQVTLSCSPISGHRSVSWYQQTPGQGLQFLFEYFSETQRNKGNFPGRFSGRQFSNSRSEMNVSTLELGDSALYLCASSPWTGYEQYFGPGTRLTVT.

This clonotype was counted between two and nine times. V and J are TRBV28 and TRBJ1-2; 8 bases fit TRBD1. V gave up 3 bases and J gave up 6 bases; unmatched junction bases: 9. Germline V gene sequence: CDR1 MDHEN, CDR2 SYDVKM. The CDR3 contains 15 residues. This CDR3 is CASSLWQGAPDGYTF. In DNA form, the CDR3 reads TGTGCCAGCAGTTTGTGGCAGGGGGCGCCCGATGGCTACACCTTC.